The text below deals with one T cell receptor beta chain. Here immunoSEQ multiplex PCR was the method, and the copy in TCRdb shows in-frame clones only, minus some. Here the sample spans approximately 70,000 clones, 75% to 95% being singletons. This sample stems from a study of technical replicates of blood from several donors. Germline values: CDR1 MNHNY, CDR2 SVGAGI (reference sequence). V dropped 7 bases and J dropped 5 bases, with 14 bases sitting between them. The CDR3 covers 13 residues. The TCR comes from a human donor in good health. Some clones in this sample may be carry-over from other donors' samples. The specimen was T cells isolated from PBMCs. The chain recombines TRBV6-6 with TRBJ1-1; D is ambiguous. CDR3 loop: CASKTGEGTEAFF. CDR3 nucleotides: TGTGCCAGCAAGACGGGTGAGGGTACTGAAGCTTTCTTT.